One and the same sample provided the 31 T cell receptor beta chains below, sequenced in a study of CD8 T cells in Susac syndrome. When the RNA was reverse transcribed, random hexamers were used with an input of about 0.5 to 1 ug. TCRdb re-analysed the immunoSEQ multiplex PCR reads in MiXCR, keeping a single row per CDR3 protein. The table lists around 23,000 distinct CDR3 sequences, just over 90% of them singletons, with 0.6% to 0.75% in the top ten. Material for sequencing was CD8+ T cells from PBMCs. These receptors all come from a human donor with Susac syndrome.

The chain links TRBV24-1 to TRBJ1-6, with 7 bases aligning to TRBD1. In germline, CDR1 is KGHDR, CDR2 SFDVKD. There are 15 residues in the CDR3. Unmatched junction bases numbered 8, after V lost 7 bases and J lost 6 bases. CDR3 sequence reads: CATRDGTASNSPLHF. The CDR3 DNA reads TGTGCCACCAGGGACGGGACAGCGAGTAATTCACCCCTCCACTTT.

V gene TRBV28 combines with J gene TRBJ2-7, with 8 nucleotides matching TRBD2. The germline gives CDR1 MDHEN, CDR2 SYDVKM. V dropped 5 bases and J dropped 5; count of bases not matched to a gene: 11. This CDR3 has 15 amino acids. This chain's CDR3 is CASSTLRGGRDEQYF. In DNA form, the CDR3 reads TGTGCCAGCAGTACCTTACGGGGGGGCAGGGACGAGCAGTACTTC.

In DNA form, the CDR3 reads TGCAGCGTGGGACAGCTTAACTCTGGGGCCAACGTCCTGACTTTC. It is translated as CSVGQLNSGANVLTF. The chain joins TRBV29-1 to TRBJ2-6; 7 positions agree with TRBD1. The CDR3 length is 15 residues. J was trimmed by 0 bases and V by 6 bases; bases with no gene match: 5. The germline CDR1 and CDR2 sequences are SQVTM and ANQGSEA.

V and J are TRBV14 and TRBJ2-3; D gene uncertain. V was trimmed by 0 bases and J by 3 bases, leaving 4 bases between them. Looked up from germline, CDR1 is SGHDN and CDR2 is FVKESK. The CDR3 is 13 residues long. The CDR3 here is CASSQDGTDTQYF. The CDR3 DNA reads as TGTGCCAGCAGCCAAGACGGGACAGATACGCAGTATTTT.

The chain carries TRBV5-1 and TRBJ1-2; unclear D gene. Germline values: CDR1 SGHRS, CDR2 YFSETQ. This CDR3 has 12 amino acids. Trimming removed 0 bases at V and 5 bases at J, with 5 bases between. As DNA, the CDR3 is TGCGCCAGCAGCTTGGAAGGGTATGGCTACACCTTC. Its protein is CASSLEGYGYTF.

V and J are TRBV19 and TRBJ1-1, with D possibly TRBD1 on 5 matching bases. V lost 8 bases, J lost 0 bases, and 10 bases lay in between. This CDR3 comprises 13 residues. Germline V CDR1 and CDR2: LNHDA, SQIVND (reference sequence). The CDR3, as DNA: TGTGCCAGTCGGGGGATTATGAACACTGAAGCTTTCTTT. Encoded protein: CASRGIMNTEAFF. The full variable domain, completed using reference TRBV19 and TRBJ1-1, is DGGITQSPKYLFRKEGQNVTLSCEQNLNHDAMYWYRQDPGQGLRLIYYSQIVNDFQKGDIAEGYSVSREKKESFPLTVTSAQKNPTAFYLCASRGIMNTEAFFGQGTRLTVV.

The chain couples TRBV19 to TRBJ2-5; 9 bases are shared with TRBD1. Germline V gene sequence: CDR1 LNHDA, CDR2 SQIVND (reference sequence). The V and J ends lost 5 bases and 4 bases, in that order; junction bases with no gene match: 8. This CDR3 region has 15 residues. The CDR3 sequence is CASSARDREGETQYF. The CDR3, as DNA: TGTGCCAGTAGTGCCCGGGACAGGGAAGGAGAGACCCAGTACTTC. The full variable domain, in which reference TRBV19 and TRBJ2-5 provide the parts outside the CDR3, is DGGITQSPKYLFRKEGQNVTLSCEQNLNHDAMYWYRQDPGQGLRLIYYSQIVNDFQKGDIAEGYSVSREKKESFPLTVTSAQKNPTAFYLCASSARDREGETQYFGPGTRLLVL.

This chain links TRBV28 with TRBJ1-5; D call uncertain. Trimming left V 6 bases short and J 3 bases short, with 18 bases between. This CDR3 region has 16 residues. CDR1 is MDHEN and CDR2 is SYDVKM in the germline V gene. The CDR3 sequence: CASRVQDRVYNQPQHF. DNA for the CDR3: TGTGCCAGCAGAGTGCAAGACCGGGTCTACAATCAGCCCCAGCATTTT.

The chain is built from TRBV15 and TRBJ1-3; 9 bases line up with TRBD1. The CDR3 consists of 16 residues. Per germline, CDR1 LNHNV and CDR2 YYDKDF (reference sequence). Trimming cost V 3 bases and J 3 bases; bases outside gene matches: 6. The chain's CDR3 is CATSSRDRVFGNTIYF. CDR3 DNA sequence: TGTGCCACCAGCAGCCGGGACAGGGTATTTGGAAACACCATATATTTT.

V is TRBV30 and J is TRBJ1-2; D uncertain. Deletions cut 0 bases from V and 4 bases from J, with 9 bases between. Per germline, CDR1 GTSNPN and CDR2 SVGIG (reference sequence). The CDR3 consists of 13 residues. CDR3: CAWSVLGAYGYTF. CDR3 in DNA: TGTGCCTGGAGTGTATTGGGCGCCTATGGCTACACCTTC.

This clonotype came up once. V is TRBV4-3 and J is TRBJ1-1, with TRBD1 as a possible D gene (5 bases). The CDR3 is 14 residues long. Per the germline V gene, CDR1 is LGHNA and CDR2 is YSLEER. Trimming pared 1 base from V and 5 bases from J, leaving 11 bases between. CDR3 in DNA: TGCGCCAGCAGCCAAGGGGGCGAAGGGACTGAAGCTTTCTTT. It yields the protein CASSQGGEGTEAFF.

V gene TRBV25-1 combines with J gene TRBJ2-2; TRBD1 is a possible D gene (6 bases). Trimming shortened V by 0 bases and J by 4 bases, and 15 bases separated the two germline ends. This CDR3 contains 17 residues. Germline-derived CDR1 and CDR2 are MGHDK and SYGVNS. CDR3 amino acids: CASSEYYVTGSTGELFF. CDR3 bases: TGTGCCAGCAGTGAATATTATGTAACAGGGAGCACCGGGGAGCTGTTTTTT.

V gene TRBV4-1 combines with J gene TRBJ2-1; 7 nucleotides line up with TRBD2. J was trimmed by 0 bases and V by 4 bases; bases with no gene match: 3. CDR1 MGHRA and CDR2 YSYEKL come from the germline V gene. The CDR3 consists of 15 residues. CDR3 nucleotide sequence: TGCGCCAGCAGCCCAAGGGAGGGCTCCTACAATGAGCAGTTCTTC. Amino acids: CASSPREGSYNEQFF.

The chain recombines TRBV7-2 with TRBJ2-1; 12 bases line up with TRBD2. CDR1 is SGHTA, CDR2 FQGNSA, per germline. The ends lost 5 bases at V and 6 bases at J; junction bases unmatched: 8. The CDR3 loop spans 16 amino acids. CDR3 amino acids: CASSTRASGGANEQFF. The CDR3, as DNA: TGTGCCAGCAGCACTCGGGCTAGCGGGGGGGCCAATGAGCAGTTCTTC.

The chain combines TRBV6-5 with TRBJ2-1; D may be TRBD2 (5 bases). The germline V gene encodes CDR1 MNHEY and CDR2 SVGAGI. The CDR3 is 15 amino acids. Trimming removed 2 bases at V and 10 bases at J, with 18 bases between. The CDR3 protein is CASSYGLGGTTEQFF. The DNA for the CDR3 is TGTGCCAGCAGTTACGGCCTAGGAGGTACAACGGAGCAGTTCTTC.

This clonotype was observed a single time. The rearrangement links TRBV11-2 to TRBJ1-3; TRBD1 is a possible D gene (5 bases). V was pared by 0 bases and J by 0 bases, with 9 bases between. The CDR3 runs 16 residues. From germline, CDR1 is SGHAT and CDR2 FQNNGV. The chain's CDR3 is CASSLEGEGSGNTIYF. The CDR3 DNA follows: TGTGCCAGCAGCTTAGAGGGGGAAGGCTCTGGAAACACCATATATTTT. Looking up the rest from reference TRBV11-2 and TRBJ1-3 gives the full variable domain: EAGVAQSPRYKIIEKRQSVAFWCNPISGHATLYWYQQILGQGPKLLIQFQNNGVVDDSQLPKDRFSAERLKGVDSTLKIQPAKLEDSAVYLCASSLEGEGSGNTIYFGEGSWLTVV.

In nucleotides, the CDR3 is TGTGCCAGCAGCTTAGCGAGCAATCAGCCCCAGCATTTT. This sequence encodes CASSLASNQPQHF. This chain links TRBV7-9 with TRBJ1-5; D gene unclear. The CDR3 spans 13 residues. With 0 bases removed from V and 1 base from J, the gap between germline ends came to 1 base. Germline V gene sequence: CDR1 SEHNR, CDR2 FQNEAQ (reference sequence).

CDR3 DNA sequence: TGTGCCAGCAGCGGAGGACAGGGGGAAGCTTTCTTT. Its translation is CASSGGQGEAFF. The chain couples TRBV7-9 to TRBJ1-1; 9 bases are shared with TRBD1. The CDR3 is 12 residues long. Germline V gene data show CDR1 as SEHNR and CDR2 as FQNEAQ (reference sequence). Trimming at V came to 5 bases and at J to 8 bases, leaving 3 bases not matched to a gene. The full variable domain, rest sourced from reference TRBV7-9 and TRBJ1-1, is DTGVSQNPRHKITKRGQNVTFRCDPISEHNRLYWYRQTLGQGPEFLTYFQNEAQLEKSRLLSDRFSAERPKGSFSTLEIQRTEQGDSAMYLCASSGGQGEAFFGQGTRLTVV.

The V call is TRBV5-6, the J call TRBJ2-2; D is unresolved. Germline CDR1 reads SGHDT; CDR2 reads YYEEEE. CDR3 length equals 15 residues. Trimming cost V 2 bases and J 4 bases, with 12 bases left between them. The CDR3 DNA is TGTGCCAGCAGCTTTCTGGACGCGACCACCGGGGAGCTGTTTTTT. Translated, it gives CASSFLDATTGELFF. Filled out from reference TRBV5-6 and TRBJ2-2, the complete variable domain reads DAGVTQSPTHLIKTRGQQVTLRCSPKSGHDTVSWYQQALGQGPQFIFQYYEEEERQRGNFPDRFSGHQFPNYSSELNVNALLLGDSALYLCASSFLDATTGELFFGEGSRLTVL.

The chain has TRBV5-6 and TRBJ2-3; 9 bases fit TRBD1. The V gene's germline CDR1 is SGHDT and CDR2 YYEEEE. This CDR3 contains 14 residues. With V trimmed by 0 bases and J by 4 bases, 0 bases remained unmatched. The CDR3 DNA is TGTGCCAGCAGCTTGGGGACAGGGGCAGATACGCAGTATTTT. Encoded protein: CASSLGTGADTQYF. The full variable domain, completed using reference TRBV5-6 and TRBJ2-3, is DAGVTQSPTHLIKTRGQQVTLRCSPKSGHDTVSWYQQALGQGPQFIFQYYEEEERQRGNFPDRFSGHQFPNYSSELNVNALLLGDSALYLCASSLGTGADTQYFGPGTRLTVL.

The rearrangement uses TRBV28 and TRBJ2-5, with D possibly TRBD1 on 6 matching bases. The CDR3 is made up of 16 amino acids. Germline assignment: CDR1 MDHEN and CDR2 SYDVKM. V gave up 8 bases and J gave up 5 bases, with 24 bases separating them. This chain's CDR3 is CASRGYRAGVEETQYF. In DNA form, the CDR3 reads TGTGCCAGCCGGGGTTACCGGGCAGGGGTGGAGGAGACCCAGTACTTC.

This chain links TRBV7-2 with TRBJ2-5; D unresolved. V gave up 4 bases and J gave up 2 bases, with 23 bases separating them. The CDR3 sequence is 18 residues long. Germline V gene data show CDR1 as SGHTA and CDR2 as FQGNSA. The DNA of the CDR3 is TGTGCCAGCAGCTACACCGCTACCATTCGCTCGAAACAAGAGACCCAGTACTTC. This sequence encodes CASSYTATIRSKQETQYF.

This chain joins TRBV11-2 and TRBJ2-3; the D gene is possibly TRBD2 (5 bases). The CDR3 runs to 15 residues. The ends were cut back, 5 bases at V and 2 bases at J, with 14 bases in the middle. Per the germline V gene, CDR1 is SGHAT and CDR2 is FQNNGV. CDR3 amino acids: CASSLTRSNTDTQYF. CDR3 nucleotide sequence: TGTGCCAGCAGCCTTACTAGGAGCAACACAGATACGCAGTATTTT.

This rearrangement joins TRBV7-3 to TRBJ2-4, with 7 nucleotides matching TRBD2. Unmatched junction bases numbered 3, after V lost 1 base and J lost 9 bases. The CDR3 covers 13 residues. Germline loops: CDR1 SGHTA, CDR2 FQGTGA. CDR3 sequence: CASSLSGGGIQYF. The CDR3 DNA reads TGTGCCAGCAGCTTAAGCGGGGGAGGCATTCAGTACTTC.

The chain carries TRBV15 and TRBJ2-7; D unresolved. This CDR3 is 14 amino acids long. Germline V lookup: CDR1 LNHNV, CDR2 YYDKDF (reference sequence). V lost 0 bases, J lost 0 bases, and 6 bases lay in between. As DNA, the CDR3 is TGTGCCACCAGCAGAGAATATGACTCCTACGAGCAGTACTTC. Translated: CATSREYDSYEQYF.

The V gene is TRBV4-1, the J gene TRBJ2-2; no reliable D call. The CDR3 contains 14 residues. The V and J ends lost 5 bases and 1 base respectively, with 8 bases between them. The germline gives CDR1 MGHRA, CDR2 YSYEKL. The chain's CDR3 is CASSLPENTGELFF. CDR3 DNA sequence: TGCGCCAGCAGCTTACCGGAGAACACCGGGGAGCTGTTTTTT.

The chain uses TRBV6-1 and TRBJ1-3; D unresolved. The germline V and J ends were trimmed by 9 bases and 4 bases, with 19 bases remaining between them. In germline, CDR1 is MNHNS, CDR2 SASEGT. The CDR3 is 15 amino acids. The CDR3 DNA reads as TGTGCCAGTGTGGAGGGCTCCTTTCTAGGAAACACCATATATTTT. This encodes CASVEGSFLGNTIYF.

This CDR3 reads CASSLETGYEQYF. The CDR3 DNA follows: TGCGCCAGCAGCTTGGAGACAGGCTACGAGCAGTACTTC. The V and J genes are TRBV5-1 and TRBJ2-7; a possible D gene is TRBD1 (6 bases). The V and J ends lost 0 bases and 3 bases respectively, with 7 bases between them. Germline CDR1 reads SGHRS; CDR2 reads YFSETQ. The CDR3 loop spans 13 amino acids.

V usage is TRBV20-1 and J usage is TRBJ2-7, with 8 bases aligning to TRBD1. The V and J ends lost 5 bases and 3 bases, in that order; junction bases with no gene match: 15. Per the germline V gene, CDR1 is DFQATT and CDR2 is SNEGSKA (reference sequence). The CDR3 extends over 16 amino acids. The CDR3 reads CSAPAGGHPDYYEQYF. The CDR3 DNA reads TGCAGTGCTCCAGCAGGGGGCCATCCCGATTACTACGAGCAGTACTTC.

The chain joins TRBV7-9 to TRBJ1-2; D ambiguous. The CDR3 length is 15 residues. CDR1 and CDR2 from the germline V gene are SEHNR and FQNEAQ (reference sequence). V lost 3 bases and J 0 bases, leaving 11 bases between the germline ends. The CDR3 reads CASSFRRISNYGYTF. For the CDR3, the DNA is TGTGCCAGCAGCTTTAGACGGATATCTAACTATGGCTACACCTTC.

In its sample, this clonotype was seen once. The chain recombines TRBV27 with TRBJ2-7; D gene unclear. V lost 1 base and J 3 bases, leaving 13 bases between the germline ends. This CDR3 has 15 residues. CDR1 MNHEY and CDR2 SMNVEV come from the germline V gene (reference sequence). CDR3 sequence: CASSLYPTANYEQYF. The CDR3 coding sequence is TGTGCCAGCAGTTTATACCCGACTGCCAACTACGAGCAGTACTTC.